This T cell receptor (beta chain) derives from a study of T cells after posttransplantation cyclophosphamide. General observations from the study: TRB clonality was highly associated with recipient CMV seropositivity and reactivation. TRB overlap between skin or GI tissue T cells and blood was limited. Later blood repertoires were often dominated by clones from the donor CD8+ memory compartment.

This clone was counted at least ten times. Its specificity is unknown. Busulfan-fludarabine conditioning, marrow transplant, and cyclophosphamide on days +3 and +4 were administered. This CDR3 is built from 15 residues. Trimming stripped 3 bases from V and 5 bases from J, with 15 bases between. Germline V gene sequence: CDR1 MNHEY, CDR2 SMNVEV (reference sequence). The protocol was immunoSEQ multiplex PCR, while the TCRdb copy is restricted to in-frame clones and leaves out a portion. The data list thousands of clones, none observed once; nearly 55% falls to the top ten. The sample here was PBMCs, taken after allogeneic stem cell transplant with posttransplant cyclophosphamide. This clonotype was obtained from a male patient aged 50 to 59 who received an allogeneic stem cell transplant from an unrelated donor, was CMV-positive, and had acute GVHD only. Some of the T cells might come from the graft donor. J is TRBJ2-3 and V is TRBV27; D might be TRBD2 (5 bases). The CDR3 is CASSFSGIALDTQYF. The CDR3 coding sequence is TGTGCCAGCAGTTTCTCGGGAATTGCTTTAGATACGCAGTATTTT.